The T cell receptor beta chain under discussion was sequenced for a study of Graves' ophthalmopathy and Graves' hyperthyroidism. General study findings and limits: A majority of expanded thyroid clonotypes exceeding 0.001 frequency were likewise present in blood.

The CDR3 length is 16 residues. Germline V lookup: CDR1 SNHLY, CDR2 FYNNEI. V was shortened by 2 bases and J by 6 bases, with 17 bases between the two germline ends. Hyperthyroidism in these 18- to 65-year-old patients was newly diagnosed, lasting under 2 months. As the template, RNA transcripts were used to amplify TCR beta CDR3 regions. First-round RT-PCR with HTBI primers preceded a second-round multiplex PCR. TCRdb fed the multiplex PCR reads into MiXCR, producing one record per CDR3 protein. Of some 1.1 million distinct CDR3 sequences listed, about 40% were seen once; the top ten hold 11%. Concerning this clonotype itself: Its cognate antigen is unknown.

Sequenced input: peripheral blood or thyroid tissue (not recorded which). This clonotype was obtained from an adult man with Graves' hyperthyroidism. The chain employs TRBV2 and TRBJ1-5; D may be TRBD1 (6 bases). The CDR3 sequence: CASSESTNRAVQPQHF. The CDR3 DNA is TGTGCCAGCAGTGAAAGTACGAACAGGGCCGTTCAGCCCCAGCATTTT.